This T cell receptor beta chain originates from a study of STAT5B mutations in CD4+ large granular lymphocyte leukemia. Study outcomes and limitations: Compared with healthy controls (2/35), patient top clones favored TRBV06 (8/27).

Original data processing: A productive frequency of 2.59 x 10-5 was the lowest detectable. Method: immunoSEQ multiplex PCR; TCRdb's copy keeps in-frame clones and lacks some. That table gives V, J and clone size, and the DNA gave D and trimming. This table has fewer than 35,000 clones, 69% appearing once. CDR3 length equals 14 residues. Looked up from germline, CDR1 is SEHNR and CDR2 is FQNEAQ (reference sequence). V gave up 4 bases and J gave up 0 bases, with 10 bases separating them. A few counts support this clone. The antigen is undetermined. The chain carries TRBV7-9 and TRBJ2-7, with D maybe TRBD2 (5 bases). The clonotype comes from a human donor in good health. The sample comprised CD4+ T cells from blood buffy coats. The chain's CDR3 is CASSYSGSSYEQYF. The CDR3 DNA reads as TGTGCCAGCAGCTACTCTGGGAGCTCCTACGAGCAGTACTTC.